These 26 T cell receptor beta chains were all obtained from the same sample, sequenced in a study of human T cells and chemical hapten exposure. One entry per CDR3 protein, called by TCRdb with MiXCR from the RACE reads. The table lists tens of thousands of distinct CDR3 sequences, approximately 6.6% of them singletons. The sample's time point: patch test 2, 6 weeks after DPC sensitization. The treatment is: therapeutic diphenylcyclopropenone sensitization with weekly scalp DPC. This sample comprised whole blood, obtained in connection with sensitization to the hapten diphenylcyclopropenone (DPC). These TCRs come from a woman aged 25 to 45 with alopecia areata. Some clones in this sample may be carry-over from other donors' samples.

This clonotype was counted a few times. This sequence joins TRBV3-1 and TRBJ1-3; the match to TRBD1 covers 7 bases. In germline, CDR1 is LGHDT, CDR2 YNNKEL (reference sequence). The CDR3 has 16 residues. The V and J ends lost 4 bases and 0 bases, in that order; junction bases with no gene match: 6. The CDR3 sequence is CASSRLQGFSGNTIYF. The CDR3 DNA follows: TGTGCCAGCAGCCGTTTACAGGGGTTCTCTGGAAACACCATATATTTT.

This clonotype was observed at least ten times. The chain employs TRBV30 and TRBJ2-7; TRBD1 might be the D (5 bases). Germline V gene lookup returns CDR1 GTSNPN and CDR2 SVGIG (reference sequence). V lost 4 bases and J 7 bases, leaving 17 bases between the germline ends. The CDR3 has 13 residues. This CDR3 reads CAWIGQGLGEQYF. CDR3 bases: TGTGCCTGGATTGGGCAGGGATTGGGGGAGCAGTACTTC.

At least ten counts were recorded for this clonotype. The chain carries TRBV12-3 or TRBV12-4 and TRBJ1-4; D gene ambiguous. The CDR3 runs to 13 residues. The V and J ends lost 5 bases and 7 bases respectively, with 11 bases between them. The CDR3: CASSPTVFEKLFF. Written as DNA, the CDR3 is TGTGCCAGCAGTCCCACCGTTTTTGAAAAACTGTTTTTT.

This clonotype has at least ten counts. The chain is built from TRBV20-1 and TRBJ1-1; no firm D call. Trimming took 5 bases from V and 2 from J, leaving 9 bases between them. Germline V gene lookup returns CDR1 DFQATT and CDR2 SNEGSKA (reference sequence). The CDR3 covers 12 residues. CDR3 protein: CSAGGRNTEAFF. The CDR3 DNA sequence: TGCAGTGCTGGAGGACGTAACACTGAAGCTTTCTTT.

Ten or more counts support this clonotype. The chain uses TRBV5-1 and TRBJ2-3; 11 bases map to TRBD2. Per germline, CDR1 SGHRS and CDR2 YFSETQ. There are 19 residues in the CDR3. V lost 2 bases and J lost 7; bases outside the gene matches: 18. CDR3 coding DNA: TGCGCCAGCAGCTTACGGTTGGAAACTAGCGGGGGAAAGTCAAATACGCAGTATTTT. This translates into CASSLRLETSGGKSNTQYF. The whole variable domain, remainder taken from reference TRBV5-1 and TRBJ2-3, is KAGVTQTPRYLIKTRGQQVTLSCSPISGHRSVSWYQQTPGQGLQFLFEYFSETQRNKGNFPGRFSGRQFSNSRSEMNVSTLELGDSALYLCASSLRLETSGGKSNTQYFGPGTRLTVL.

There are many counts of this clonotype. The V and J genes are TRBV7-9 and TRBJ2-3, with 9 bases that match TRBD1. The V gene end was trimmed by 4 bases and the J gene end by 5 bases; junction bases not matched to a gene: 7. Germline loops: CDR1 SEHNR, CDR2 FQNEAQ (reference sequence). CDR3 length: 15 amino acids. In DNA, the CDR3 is TGTGCCAGCAGCTCCCGGGGGACAGGGATAGATACGCAGTATTTT. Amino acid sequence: CASSSRGTGIDTQYF. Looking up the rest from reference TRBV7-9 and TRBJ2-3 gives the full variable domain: DTGVSQNPRHKITKRGQNVTFRCDPISEHNRLYWYRQTLGQGPEFLTYFQNEAQLEKSRLLSDRFSAERPKGSFSTLEIQRTEQGDSAMYLCASSSRGTGIDTQYFGPGTRLTVL.

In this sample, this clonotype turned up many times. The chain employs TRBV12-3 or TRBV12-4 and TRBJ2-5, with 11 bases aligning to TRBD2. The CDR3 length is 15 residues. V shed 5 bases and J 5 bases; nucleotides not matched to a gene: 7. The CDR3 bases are TGTGCCAGCAGTGTTAGCGGGGGGGCCAGTGAGACCCAGTACTTC. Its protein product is CASSVSGGASETQYF.

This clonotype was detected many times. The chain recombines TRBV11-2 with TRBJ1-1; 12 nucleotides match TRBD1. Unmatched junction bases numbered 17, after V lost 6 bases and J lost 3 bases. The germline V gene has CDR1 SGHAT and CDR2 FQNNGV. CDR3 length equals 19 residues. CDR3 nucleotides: TGTGCCAGCAGAACTATCCCCCGCCGGGACAGGGGGCATTACACTGAAGCTTTCTTT. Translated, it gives CASRTIPRRDRGHYTEAFF. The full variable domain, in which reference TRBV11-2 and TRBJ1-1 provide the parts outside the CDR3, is EAGVAQSPRYKIIEKRQSVAFWCNPISGHATLYWYQQILGQGPKLLIQFQNNGVVDDSQLPKDRFSAERLKGVDSTLKIQPAKLEDSAVYLCASRTIPRRDRGHYTEAFFGQGTRLTVV.

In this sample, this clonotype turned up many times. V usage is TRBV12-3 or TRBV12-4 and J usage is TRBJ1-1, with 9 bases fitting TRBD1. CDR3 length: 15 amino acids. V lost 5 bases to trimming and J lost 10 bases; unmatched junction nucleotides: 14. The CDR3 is CASSVPGQGIPSAFF. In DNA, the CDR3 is TGTGCCAGCAGTGTACCGGGACAGGGTATCCCATCAGCTTTCTTT.

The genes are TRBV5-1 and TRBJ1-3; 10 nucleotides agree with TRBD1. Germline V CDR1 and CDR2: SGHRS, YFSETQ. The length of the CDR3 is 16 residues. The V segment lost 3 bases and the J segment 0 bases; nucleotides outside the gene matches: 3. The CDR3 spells CASSSRTGGSGNTIYF. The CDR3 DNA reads TGCGCCAGCAGCTCAAGGACAGGGGGCTCTGGAAACACCATATATTTT. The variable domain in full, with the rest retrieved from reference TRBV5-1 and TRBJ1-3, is KAGVTQTPRYLIKTRGQQVTLSCSPISGHRSVSWYQQTPGQGLQFLFEYFSETQRNKGNFPGRFSGRQFSNSRSEMNVSTLELGDSALYLCASSSRTGGSGNTIYFGEGSWLTVV.

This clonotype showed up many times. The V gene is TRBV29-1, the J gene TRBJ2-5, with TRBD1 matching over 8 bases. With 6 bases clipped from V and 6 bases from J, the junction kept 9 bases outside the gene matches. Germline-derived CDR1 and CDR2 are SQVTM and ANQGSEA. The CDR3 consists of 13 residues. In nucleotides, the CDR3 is TGCAGCGTCACTAGGACAGGGACCAAGACCCAGTACTTC. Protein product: CSVTRTGTKTQYF.

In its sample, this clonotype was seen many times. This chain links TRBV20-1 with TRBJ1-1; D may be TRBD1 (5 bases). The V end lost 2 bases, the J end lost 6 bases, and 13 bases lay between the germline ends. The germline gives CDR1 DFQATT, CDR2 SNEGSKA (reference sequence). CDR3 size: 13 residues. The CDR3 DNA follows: TGCAGTGCTAGAAACGGGGGGTTGGCTGAAGCTTTCTTT. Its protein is CSARNGGLAEAFF.

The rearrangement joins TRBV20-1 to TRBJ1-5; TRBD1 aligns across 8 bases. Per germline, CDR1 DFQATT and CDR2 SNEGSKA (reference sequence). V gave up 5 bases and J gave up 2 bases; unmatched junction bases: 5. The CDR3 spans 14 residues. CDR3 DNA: TGCAGTGCTGCCCCGACAGGGGGCAATCAGCCCCAGCATTTT. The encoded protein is CSAAPTGGNQPQHF.

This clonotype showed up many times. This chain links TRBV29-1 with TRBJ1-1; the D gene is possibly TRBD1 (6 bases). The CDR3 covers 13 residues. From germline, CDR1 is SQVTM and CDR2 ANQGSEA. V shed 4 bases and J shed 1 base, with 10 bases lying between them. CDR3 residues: CSVAGRGNTEAFF. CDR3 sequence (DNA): TGCAGCGTTGCAGGCAGGGGGAACACTGAAGCTTTCTTT.

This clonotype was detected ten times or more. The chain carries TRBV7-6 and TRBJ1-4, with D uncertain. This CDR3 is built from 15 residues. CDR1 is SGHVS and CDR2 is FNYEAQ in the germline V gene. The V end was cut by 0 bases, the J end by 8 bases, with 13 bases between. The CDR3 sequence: CASSLAGSVTEKLFF. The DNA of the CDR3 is TGTGCCAGCAGCTTAGCAGGCAGCGTGACCGAAAAACTGTTTTTT.

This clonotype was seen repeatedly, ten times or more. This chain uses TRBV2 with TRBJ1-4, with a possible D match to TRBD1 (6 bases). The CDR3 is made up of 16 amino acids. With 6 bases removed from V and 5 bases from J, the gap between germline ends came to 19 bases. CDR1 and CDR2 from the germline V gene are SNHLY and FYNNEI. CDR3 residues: CASSEQGVMSNEKLFF. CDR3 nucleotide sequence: TGTGCCAGCAGCGAACAGGGCGTAATGTCGAATGAAAAACTGTTTTTT.

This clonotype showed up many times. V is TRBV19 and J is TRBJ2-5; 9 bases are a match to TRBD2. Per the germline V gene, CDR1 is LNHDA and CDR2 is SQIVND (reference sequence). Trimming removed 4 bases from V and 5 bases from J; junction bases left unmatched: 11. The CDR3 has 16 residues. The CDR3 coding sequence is TGTGCCAGTAGTACCCCCGCAGCGGGGGGTGGTGAGACCCAGTACTTC. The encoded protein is CASSTPAAGGGETQYF.

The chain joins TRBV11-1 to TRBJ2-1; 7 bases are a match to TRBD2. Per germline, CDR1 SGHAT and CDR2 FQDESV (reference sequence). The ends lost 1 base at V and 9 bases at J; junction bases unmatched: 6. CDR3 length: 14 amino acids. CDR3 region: CASSLEWEGSEQFF. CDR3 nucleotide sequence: TGTGCCAGCAGCTTAGAATGGGAGGGGAGTGAGCAGTTCTTC.

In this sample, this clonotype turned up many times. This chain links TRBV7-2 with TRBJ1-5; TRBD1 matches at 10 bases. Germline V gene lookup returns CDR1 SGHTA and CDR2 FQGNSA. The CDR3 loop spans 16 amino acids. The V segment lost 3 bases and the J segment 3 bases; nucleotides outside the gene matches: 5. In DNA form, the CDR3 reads TGTGCCAGCAGCTTCCCGGGACAGGGGATCAATCAGCCCCAGCATTTT. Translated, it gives CASSFPGQGINQPQHF. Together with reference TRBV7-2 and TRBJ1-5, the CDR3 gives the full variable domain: GAGVSQSPSNKVTEKGKDVELRCDPISGHTALYWYRQSLGQGLEFLIYFQGNSAPDKSGLPSDRFSAERTGGSVSTLTIQRTQQEDSAVYLCASSFPGQGINQPQHFGDGTRLSIL.

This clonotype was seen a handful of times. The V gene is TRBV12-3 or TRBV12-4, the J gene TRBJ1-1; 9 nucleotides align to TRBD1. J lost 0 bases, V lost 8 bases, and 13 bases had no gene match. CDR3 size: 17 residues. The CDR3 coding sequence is TGTGCCAGCCAACCCCTACAGGGGGCAAACATGAACACTGAAGCTTTCTTT. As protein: CASQPLQGANMNTEAFF.

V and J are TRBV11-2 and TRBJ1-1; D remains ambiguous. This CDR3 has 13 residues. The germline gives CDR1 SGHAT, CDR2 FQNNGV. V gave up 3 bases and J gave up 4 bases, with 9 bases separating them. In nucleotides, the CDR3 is TGTGCCAGCAGCTTCCAACACGGCACTGAAGCTTTCTTT. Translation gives CASSFQHGTEAFF.

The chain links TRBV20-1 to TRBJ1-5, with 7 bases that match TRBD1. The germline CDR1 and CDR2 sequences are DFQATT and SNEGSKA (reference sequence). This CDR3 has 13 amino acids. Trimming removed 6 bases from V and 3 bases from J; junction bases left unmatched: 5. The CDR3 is CSARTGNNQPQHF. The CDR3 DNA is TGCAGTGCCCGGACAGGAAACAATCAGCCCCAGCATTTT.

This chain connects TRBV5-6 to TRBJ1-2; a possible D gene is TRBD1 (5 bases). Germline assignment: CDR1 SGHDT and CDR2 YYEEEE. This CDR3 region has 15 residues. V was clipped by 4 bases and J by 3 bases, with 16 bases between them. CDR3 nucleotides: TGTGCCAGCAGCGGGGGGAGTCAAGGGTACTATGGCTACACCTTC. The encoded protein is CASSGGSQGYYGYTF. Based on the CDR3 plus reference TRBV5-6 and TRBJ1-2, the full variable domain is DAGVTQSPTHLIKTRGQQVTLRCSPKSGHDTVSWYQQALGQGPQFIFQYYEEEERQRGNFPDRFSGHQFPNYSSELNVNALLLGDSALYLCASSGGSQGYYGYTFGSGTRLTVV.

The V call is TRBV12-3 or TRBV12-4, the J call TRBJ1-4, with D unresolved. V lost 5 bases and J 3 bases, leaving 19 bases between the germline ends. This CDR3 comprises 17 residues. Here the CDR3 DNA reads TGTGCCAGCAGTAGTGGTGTCCTACCGGGCGCTAATGAAAAACTGTTTTTT. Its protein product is CASSSGVLPGANEKLFF.

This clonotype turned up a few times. The CDR3 sequence is CASSQTGGYEQYF. In DNA, the CDR3 is TGTGCCAGCTCACAAACAGGGGGCTACGAGCAGTACTTC. The V call is TRBV18, the J call TRBJ2-7; TRBD1 matches at 8 bases. Unmatched junction bases numbered 2, after V lost 4 bases and J lost 3 bases. Germline V CDR1 and CDR2: KGHSH, LQKENI. This CDR3 has 13 amino acids.

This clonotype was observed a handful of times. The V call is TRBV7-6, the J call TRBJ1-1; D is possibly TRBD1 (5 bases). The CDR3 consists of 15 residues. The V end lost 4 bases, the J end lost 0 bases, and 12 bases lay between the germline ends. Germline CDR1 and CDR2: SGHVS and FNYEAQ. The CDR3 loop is CASSSGTAMNTEAFF. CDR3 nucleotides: TGTGCCAGCAGCTCAGGGACCGCGATGAACACTGAAGCTTTCTTT.